Here is one T cell receptor (beta chain) with its context. There were TCR beta CDR3 regions amplified from RNA transcripts. The primer set for the first-round RT-PCR of the TCR CDR3 was HTBI. TCRdb re-analysed the multiplex PCR reads in MiXCR, keeping a single row per CDR3 protein. This sample carries 690,000 or so distinct CDR3 sequences, around a sixth of them seen once, and the ten largest clones take over 15%. The data were taken from a study of T cells in Graves' hyperthyroidism and ophthalmopathy. This CDR3 is built from 15 residues. The germline V gene encodes CDR1 SGHTS and CDR2 YDEGEE. J gave up 5 bases and V 0 bases, and 5 bases lay outside the gene matches.

The sequencing sample was made of blood. This sequence originates from a woman aged 50 to 60 with Graves' hyperthyroidism that later progressed to Graves' ophthalmopathy. This chain joins TRBV5-8 and TRBJ2-7, with 10 bases matching TRBD1. The CDR3 here is CASSLEGQGYNEQYF. CDR3 nucleotide sequence: TGTGCCAGCAGCTTGGAGGGACAGGGGTACAACGAGCAGTACTTC.